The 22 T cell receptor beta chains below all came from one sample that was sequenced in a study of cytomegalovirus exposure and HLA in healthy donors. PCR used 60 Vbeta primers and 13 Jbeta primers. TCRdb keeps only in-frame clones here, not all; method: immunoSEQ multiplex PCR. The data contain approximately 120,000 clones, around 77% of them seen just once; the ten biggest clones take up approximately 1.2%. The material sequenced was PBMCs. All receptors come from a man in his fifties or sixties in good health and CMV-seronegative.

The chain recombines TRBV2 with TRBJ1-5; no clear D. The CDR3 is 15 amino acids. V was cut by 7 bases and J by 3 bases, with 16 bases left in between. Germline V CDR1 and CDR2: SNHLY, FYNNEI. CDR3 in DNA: TGTGCCAGCATGGGTGTTTGGAGCCCCAATCAGCCCCAGCATTTT. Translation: CASMGVWSPNQPQHF.

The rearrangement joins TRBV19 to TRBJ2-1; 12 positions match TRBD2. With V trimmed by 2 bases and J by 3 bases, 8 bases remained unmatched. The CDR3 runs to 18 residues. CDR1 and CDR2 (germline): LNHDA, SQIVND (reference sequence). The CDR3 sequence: CASSIRGLAGIIYNEQFF. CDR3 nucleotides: TGTGCCAGTAGTATACGAGGACTAGCGGGGATAATCTACAATGAGCAGTTCTTC. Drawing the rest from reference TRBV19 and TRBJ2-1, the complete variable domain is DGGITQSPKYLFRKEGQNVTLSCEQNLNHDAMYWYRQDPGQGLRLIYYSQIVNDFQKGDIAEGYSVSREKKESFPLTVTSAQKNPTAFYLCASSIRGLAGIIYNEQFFGPGTRLTVL.

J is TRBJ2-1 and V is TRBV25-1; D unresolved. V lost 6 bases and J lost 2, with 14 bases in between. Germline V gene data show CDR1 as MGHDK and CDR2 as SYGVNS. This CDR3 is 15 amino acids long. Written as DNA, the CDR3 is TGTGCCAGCAGGAGAGCTGTGGGCGCCTACAATGAGCAGTTCTTC. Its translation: CASRRAVGAYNEQFF.

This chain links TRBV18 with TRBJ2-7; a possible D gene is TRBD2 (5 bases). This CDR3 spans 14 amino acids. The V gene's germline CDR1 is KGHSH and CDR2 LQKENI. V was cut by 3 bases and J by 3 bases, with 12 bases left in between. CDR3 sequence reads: CASSPSGTSYEQYF. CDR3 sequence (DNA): TGTGCCAGCTCACCTTCGGGTACTAGCTACGAGCAGTACTTC. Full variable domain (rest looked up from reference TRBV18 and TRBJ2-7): NAGVMQNPRHLVRRRGQEARLRCSPMKGHSHVYWYRQLPEEGLKFMVYLQKENIIDESGMPKERFSAEFPKEGPSILRIQQVVRGDSAAYFCASSPSGTSYEQYFGPGTRLTVT.

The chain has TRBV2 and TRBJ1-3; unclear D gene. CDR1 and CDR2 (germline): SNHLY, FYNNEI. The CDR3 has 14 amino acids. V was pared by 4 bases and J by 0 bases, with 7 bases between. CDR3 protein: CASSAEPSGNTIYF. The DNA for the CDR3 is TGTGCCAGCAGTGCCGAGCCCTCTGGAAACACCATATATTTT. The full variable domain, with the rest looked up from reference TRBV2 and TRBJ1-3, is EPEVTQTPSHQVTQMGQEVILRCVPISNHLYFYWYRQILGQKVEFLVSFYNNEISEKSEIFDDQFSVERPDGSNFTLKIRSTKLEDSAMYFCASSAEPSGNTIYFGEGSWLTVV.

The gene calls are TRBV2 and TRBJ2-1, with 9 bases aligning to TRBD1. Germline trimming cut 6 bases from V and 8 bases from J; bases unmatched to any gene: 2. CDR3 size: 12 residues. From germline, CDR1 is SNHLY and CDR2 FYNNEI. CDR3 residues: CASRDRGDEQFF. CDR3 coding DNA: TGTGCCAGCAGGGACAGGGGCGATGAGCAGTTCTTC.

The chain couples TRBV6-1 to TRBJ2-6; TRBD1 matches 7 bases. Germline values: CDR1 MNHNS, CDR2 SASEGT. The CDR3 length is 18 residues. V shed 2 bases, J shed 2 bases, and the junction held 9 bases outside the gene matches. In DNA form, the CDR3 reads TGTGCCAGCAGTGAAACAGGGGCCGCGAGAGCTGGGGCCAACGTCCTGACTTTC. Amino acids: CASSETGAARAGANVLTF.

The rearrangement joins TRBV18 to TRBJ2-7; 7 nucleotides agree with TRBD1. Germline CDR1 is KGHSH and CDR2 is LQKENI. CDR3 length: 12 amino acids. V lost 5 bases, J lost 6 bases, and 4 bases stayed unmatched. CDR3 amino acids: CASSTTGIEQYF. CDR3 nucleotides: TGTGCCAGCTCAACGACAGGGATCGAGCAGTACTTC.

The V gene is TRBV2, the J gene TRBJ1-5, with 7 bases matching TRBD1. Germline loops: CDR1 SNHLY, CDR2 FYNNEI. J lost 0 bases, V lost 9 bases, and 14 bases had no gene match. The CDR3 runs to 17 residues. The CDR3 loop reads CASGLTGQKYSNQPQHF. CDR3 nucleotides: TGTGCCAGTGGTTTGACAGGGCAAAAATATAGCAATCAGCCCCAGCATTTT.

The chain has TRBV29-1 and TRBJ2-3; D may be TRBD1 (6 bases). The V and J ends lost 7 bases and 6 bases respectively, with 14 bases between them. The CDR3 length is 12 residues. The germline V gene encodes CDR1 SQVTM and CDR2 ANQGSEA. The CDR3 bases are TGCAGCGGAGACGCGCAGGGGGATACGCAGTATTTT. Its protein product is CSGDAQGDTQYF.

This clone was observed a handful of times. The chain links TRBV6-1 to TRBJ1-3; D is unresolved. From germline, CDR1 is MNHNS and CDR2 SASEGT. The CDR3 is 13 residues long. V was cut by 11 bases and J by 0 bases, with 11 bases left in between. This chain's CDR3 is CASRRASGNTIYF. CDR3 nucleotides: TGTGCCTCCAGGAGGGCCTCTGGAAACACCATATATTTT.

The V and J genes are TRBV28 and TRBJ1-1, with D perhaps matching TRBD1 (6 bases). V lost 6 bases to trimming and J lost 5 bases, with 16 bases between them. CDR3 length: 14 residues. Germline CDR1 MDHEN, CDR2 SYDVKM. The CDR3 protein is CASSLGGGRTEAFF. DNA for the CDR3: TGTGCCAGCAGCCTCGGCGGGGGCAGGACTGAAGCTTTCTTT.

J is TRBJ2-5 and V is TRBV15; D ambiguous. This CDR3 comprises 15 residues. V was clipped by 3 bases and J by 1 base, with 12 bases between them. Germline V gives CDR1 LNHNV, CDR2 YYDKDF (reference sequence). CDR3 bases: TGTGCCACCAGCAGGCTCCCAGGCCCCCAAGAGACCCAGTACTTC. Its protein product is CATSRLPGPQETQYF. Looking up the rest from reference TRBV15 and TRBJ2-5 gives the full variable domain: DAMVIQNPRYQVTQFGKPVTLSCSQTLNHNVMYWYQQKSSQAPKLLFHYYDKDFNNEADTPDNFQSRRPNTSFCFLDIRSPGLGDTAMYLCATSRLPGPQETQYFGPGTRLLVL.

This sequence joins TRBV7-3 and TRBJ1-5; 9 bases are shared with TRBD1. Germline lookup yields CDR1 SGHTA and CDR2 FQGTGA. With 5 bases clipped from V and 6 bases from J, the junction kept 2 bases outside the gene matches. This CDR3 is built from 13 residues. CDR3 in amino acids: CASSMTGGQPQHF. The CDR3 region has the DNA TGTGCCAGCAGCATGACAGGGGGTCAGCCCCAGCATTTT.

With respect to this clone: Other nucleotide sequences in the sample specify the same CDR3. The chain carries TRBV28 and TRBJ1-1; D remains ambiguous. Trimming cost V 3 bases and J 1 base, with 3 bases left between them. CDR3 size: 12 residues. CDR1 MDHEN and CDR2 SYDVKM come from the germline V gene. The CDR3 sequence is CASSLRNTEAFF. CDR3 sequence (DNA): TGTGCCAGCAGTTTGAGGAACACTGAAGCTTTCTTT.

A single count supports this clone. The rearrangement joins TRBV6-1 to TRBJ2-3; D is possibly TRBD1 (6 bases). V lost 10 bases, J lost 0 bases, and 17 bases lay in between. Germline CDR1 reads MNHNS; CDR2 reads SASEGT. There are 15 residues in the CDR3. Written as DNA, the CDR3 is TGTGCCACCAAGACAGGTTCCACTAGCACAGATACGCAGTATTTT. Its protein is CATKTGSTSTDTQYF.

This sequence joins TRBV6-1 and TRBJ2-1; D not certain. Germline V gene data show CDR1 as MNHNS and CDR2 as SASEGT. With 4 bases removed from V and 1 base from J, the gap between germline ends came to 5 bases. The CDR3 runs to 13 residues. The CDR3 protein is CASSARSYNEQFF. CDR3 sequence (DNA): TGTGCCAGCAGTGCTAGATCCTACAATGAGCAGTTCTTC.

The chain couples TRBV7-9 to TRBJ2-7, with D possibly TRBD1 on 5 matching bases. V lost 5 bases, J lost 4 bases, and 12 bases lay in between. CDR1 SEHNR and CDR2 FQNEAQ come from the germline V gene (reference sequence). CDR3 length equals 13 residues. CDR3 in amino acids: CASSLARDYEQYF. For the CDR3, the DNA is TGTGCCAGCAGCCTCGCCAGGGATTACGAGCAGTACTTC.

The CDR3 reads CASSIGLQGPYEQYF. For the CDR3, the DNA is TGTGCCAGTAGTATAGGTTTACAGGGACCCTACGAGCAGTACTTC. The V call is TRBV19, the J call TRBJ2-7; a weak D match, TRBD1 (6 bases). V dropped 1 base and J dropped 2 bases, with 12 bases sitting between them. The CDR3 contains 15 residues. The germline V gene has CDR1 LNHDA and CDR2 SQIVND (reference sequence).

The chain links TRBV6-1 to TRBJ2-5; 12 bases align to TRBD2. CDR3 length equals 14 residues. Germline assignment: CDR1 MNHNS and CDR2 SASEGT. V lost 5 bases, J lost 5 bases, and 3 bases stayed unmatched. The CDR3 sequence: CASSPLAGGETQYF. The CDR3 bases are TGTGCCAGCAGTCCCCTAGCGGGAGGGGAGACCCAGTACTTC.

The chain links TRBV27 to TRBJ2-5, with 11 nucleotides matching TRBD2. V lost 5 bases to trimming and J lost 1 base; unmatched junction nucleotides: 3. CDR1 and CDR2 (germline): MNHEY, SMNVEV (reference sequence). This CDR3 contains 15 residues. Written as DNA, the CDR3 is TGTGCCAGCAGTCCGGGGACTAGCGGCCAAGAGACCCAGTACTTC. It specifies CASSPGTSGQETQYF.

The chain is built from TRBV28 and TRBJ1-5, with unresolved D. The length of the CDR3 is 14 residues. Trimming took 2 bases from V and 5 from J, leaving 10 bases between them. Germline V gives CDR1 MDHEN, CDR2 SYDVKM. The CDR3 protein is CASSLPGGYQPQHF. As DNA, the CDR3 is TGTGCCAGCAGTTTACCAGGCGGGTATCAGCCCCAGCATTTT.